One and the same sample provided the 20 T cell receptor beta chains below, sequenced in a study of beta chain features in type 1 diabetes. The study, taken as a whole, reports: When Type 1 diabetes patients were examined, their TCRB CDR3s proved moderately but significantly shorter in all four CD4+ subsets.

Their specific antigens are unknown. Expressed TCRB transcripts were sequenced because the entire RNA isolate underwent reverse transcription. Repertoires were generated with immunoSEQ multiplex PCR, while TCRdb's copy carries only in-frame clones and drops some. This sample carries 600,000 to 700,000 clones, approximately 13% of them seen once, and the ten largest clones take approximately 0.11%. The sequenced sample consisted of naive CD4+ T cells from blood. Receptors were obtained from a man aged 25-45 years with type 1 diabetes.

The chain has TRBV2 and TRBJ2-1; 12 bases are a match to TRBD2. CDR3 length: 15 amino acids. Germline lookup yields CDR1 SNHLY and CDR2 FYNNEI. J lost 2 bases, V lost 5 bases, and 1 base had no gene match. CDR3 in amino acids: CASSSSGGAYNEQFF. The CDR3 DNA follows: TGTGCCAGCAGTTCTAGCGGGGGGGCCTACAATGAGCAGTTCTTC.

V usage is TRBV4-3 and J usage is TRBJ1-2; 10 bases agree with TRBD1. The ends lost 2 bases at V and 1 base at J; junction bases unmatched: 4. Germline-derived CDR1 and CDR2 are LGHNA and YSLEER. The CDR3 covers 16 residues. CDR3 residues: CASSQLGTGVNYGYTF. The CDR3 DNA follows: TGCGCCAGCAGCCAACTGGGGACAGGGGTTAACTATGGCTACACCTTC.

The rearrangement joins TRBV29-1 to TRBJ2-3, with D possibly matching TRBD1 (5 bases). Germline lookup yields CDR1 SQVTM and CDR2 ANQGSEA. Trimming removed 4 bases from V and 12 bases from J, with 17 bases in between. This CDR3 comprises 12 residues. The CDR3 region is CSVGQGEIFQYF. CDR3 coding DNA: TGCAGCGTTGGGCAGGGTGAAATCTTTCAGTATTTT.

There are a few counts of this clone. The rearrangement links TRBV4-3 to TRBJ1-4; D is undetermined. Germline V gene data show CDR1 as LGHNA and CDR2 as YSLEER. V lost 0 bases, J lost 6 bases, and 14 bases lay in between. The CDR3 loop spans 16 amino acids. CDR3 DNA sequence: TGCGCCAGCAGCCAAGATTATCGCCAGAGGGATGAAAAACTGTTTTTT. Translated, it gives CASSQDYRQRDEKLFF.

The V gene is TRBV30, the J gene TRBJ1-2; possibly TRBD1 for D (5 bases). The germline V and J ends were trimmed by 0 bases and 6 bases, with 11 bases remaining between them. Per the germline V gene, CDR1 is GTSNPN and CDR2 is SVGIG (reference sequence). The CDR3 length is 13 residues. In DNA, the CDR3 is TGTGCCTGGAGTGTACAGGAGGGGAATGGCTACACCTTC. It yields the protein CAWSVQEGNGYTF.

This clone was counted between two and nine times. This chain links TRBV5-1 with TRBJ1-2; D is undetermined. There are 13 residues in the CDR3. The germline V gene has CDR1 SGHRS and CDR2 YFSETQ. The ends were cut back, 4 bases at V and 6 bases at J, with 13 bases in the middle. CDR3 protein: CASSEIGTNGYTF. In DNA form, the CDR3 reads TGCGCCAGCAGCGAAATCGGTACAAATGGCTACACCTTC.

This clone was seen a few times. The chain recombines TRBV18 with TRBJ2-7; the D is unclear. CDR1 is KGHSH and CDR2 is LQKENI in the germline V gene. The ends were cut back, 2 bases at V and 2 bases at J, with 7 bases in the middle. This CDR3 is 13 amino acids long. CDR3: CASSPVSTYEQYF. The CDR3 DNA follows: TGTGCCAGCTCACCAGTAAGCACCTACGAGCAGTACTTC.

This clone has only a few counts. J is TRBJ2-7 and V is TRBV30; D gene uncertain. Germline V gene data show CDR1 as GTSNPN and CDR2 as SVGIG (reference sequence). The CDR3 is 13 amino acids. V lost 2 bases, J lost 3 bases, and 11 bases lay in between. CDR3: CAWSFKAFYEQYF. DNA of the CDR3: TGTGCCTGGAGTTTTAAAGCCTTCTACGAGCAGTACTTC.

The V and J genes are TRBV10-3 and TRBJ2-3; no reliable D call. This CDR3 has 16 amino acids. V dropped 6 bases and J dropped 0 bases, with 16 bases sitting between them. The germline CDR1 and CDR2 sequences are ENHRY and SYGVKD. CDR3 loop: CAISTLGSSSTDTQYF. CDR3 in DNA: TGTGCCATCAGCACATTGGGGTCCTCTAGCACAGATACGCAGTATTTT.

In this sample, this clone turned up a few times. CDR3 residues: CASSLATFSGANVLTF. CDR3 bases: TGTGCCAGCAGCTTAGCTACCTTCTCTGGGGCCAACGTCCTGACTTTC. This rearrangement joins TRBV7-2 to TRBJ2-6; D is ambiguous. The CDR3 consists of 16 residues. Germline-derived CDR1 and CDR2 are SGHTA and FQGNSA. Trimming shortened V by 0 bases and J by 0 bases, and 6 bases separated the two germline ends. Full variable domain (missing parts from reference TRBV7-2 and TRBJ2-6): GAGVSQSPSNKVTEKGKDVELRCDPISGHTALYWYRQSLGQGLEFLIYFQGNSAPDKSGLPSDRFSAERTGGSVSTLTIQRTQQEDSAVYLCASSLATFSGANVLTFGAGSRLTVL.

The sample holds a few counts of this clone. The chain employs TRBV18 and TRBJ2-3; TRBD1 aligns across 7 bases. Germline CDR1 reads KGHSH; CDR2 reads LQKENI. This CDR3 has 14 residues. V lost 6 bases, J lost 3 bases, and 6 bases stayed unmatched. CDR3 residues: CASSEDRRTDTQYF. CDR3 coding DNA: TGTGCCAGCTCCGAGGACAGGAGGACAGATACGCAGTATTTT.

This clone was counted a few times. CDR3 residues: CASTTNLRNTEAFF. CDR3 in DNA: TGTGCCAGCACCACGAACTTGAGGAACACTGAAGCTTTCTTT. The genes are TRBV6-6 and TRBJ1-1; D gene uncertain. Trimming stripped 7 bases from V and 1 base from J, with 13 bases between. Germline loops: CDR1 MNHNY, CDR2 SVGAGI (reference sequence). The CDR3 runs to 14 residues.

This clone was picked up a small number of times. In nucleotides, the CDR3 is TGTGCCAGCAGTAGGGACAGGGAGGAAAAACTGTTTTTT. As protein: CASSRDREEKLFF. The chain recombines TRBV2 with TRBJ1-4, with 9 bases that match TRBD1. This CDR3 contains 13 residues. Looked up from germline, CDR1 is SNHLY and CDR2 is FYNNEI. The trim removed 5 bases at V and 8 bases at J, leaving 3 bases unmatched.

This chain links TRBV7-2 with TRBJ2-7; 11 bases fit TRBD2. Losses at the gene ends were 2 bases for V and 7 bases for J; bases not matched to a gene: 13. This CDR3 is built from 17 residues. Germline loops: CDR1 SGHTA, CDR2 FQGNSA. The DNA for the CDR3 is TGTGCCAGCAGCTTAAGGAGGTTTAGCGGGGGGGCCGGAGAGCAGTACTTC. Translating gives CASSLRRFSGGAGEQYF.

This clone was seen more than once but under ten times. The chain links TRBV10-3 to TRBJ2-7, with a tentative D call TRBD2 (6 bases). V was clipped by 8 bases and J by 7 bases, with 18 bases between them. The CDR3 is 13 amino acids. In germline, CDR1 is ENHRY, CDR2 SYGVKD. CDR3 sequence reads: CAIRWEALGEQYF. The CDR3 nucleotides read TGTGCCATCCGGTGGGAGGCTTTGGGGGAGCAGTACTTC.

Remarks on this clone: This sample also contains other DNA sequences that code for the same CDR3. The chain couples TRBV4-3 to TRBJ2-2; possible D gene TRBD2, 6 bases. Between the trimmed V and J ends, which lost 3 bases and 7 bases, there was a span of 6 bases. Germline assignment: CDR1 LGHNA and CDR2 YSLEER. The CDR3 has 12 amino acids. CDR3 protein: CASSQEGGELFF. The CDR3 DNA sequence: TGCGCCAGCAGCCAGGAGGGCGGGGAGCTGTTTTTT.

The CDR3 region is CAISDSQGTGELFF. The CDR3 DNA sequence: TGTGCCATCAGTGACTCCCAGGGTACCGGGGAGCTGTTTTTT. The genes are TRBV10-3 and TRBJ2-2; D possibly corresponds to TRBD1 (5 bases). The V gene's germline CDR1 is ENHRY and CDR2 SYGVKD. CDR3 size: 14 residues. With 3 bases removed from V and 5 bases from J, the gap between germline ends came to 10 bases.

This sequence joins TRBV30 and TRBJ2-6; D is unclear. Trimming took 3 bases from V and 0 from J, leaving 9 bases between them. CDR3 length equals 15 residues. Germline loops: CDR1 GTSNPN, CDR2 SVGIG (reference sequence). The CDR3 region has the DNA TGTGCCTGGAGCAATCCGTACTCTGGGGCCAACGTCCTGACTTTC. Its translation: CAWSNPYSGANVLTF. Using reference TRBV30 and TRBJ2-6 for the parts outside the CDR3, the full variable domain is SQTIHQWPATLVQPVGSPLSLECTVEGTSNPNLYWYRQAAGRGLQLLFYSVGIGQISSEVPQNLSASRPQDRQFILSSKKLLLSDSGFYLCAWSNPYSGANVLTFGAGSRLTVL.

This clone appeared a few times. The gene calls are TRBV29-1 and TRBJ1-2, with 9 nucleotides matching TRBD1. The CDR3 covers 15 residues. J lost 4 bases, V lost 1 base, and 7 bases had no gene match. The germline gives CDR1 SQVTM, CDR2 ANQGSEA. The DNA of the CDR3 is TGCAGCGTTGAAGGACCGGGACAGGGACTCTATGGCTACACCTTC. Translating gives CSVEGPGQGLYGYTF.

The chain is built from TRBV10-3 and TRBJ1-2; the D gene is possibly TRBD1 (5 bases). CDR1 ENHRY and CDR2 SYGVKD come from the germline V gene. The CDR3 contains 14 residues. Trimming took off 0 bases at V and 2 bases at J, with 7 bases between the two ends. The CDR3 region has the DNA TGTGCCATCAGTGAGTCAAGGGACAACTATGGCTACACCTTC. It translates to CAISESRDNYGYTF.